A single sample gave rise to the 13 T cell receptor beta chains below, sequenced in a study of blood T cell repertoires in COVID-19 (dated by TCRdb to 2020 to 2021). The library relied on the immunoSEQ multiplex PCR assay. TCRdb retrieved this table from immuneACCESS and kept in-frame rearrangements only. Not all clones are present; in checked studies, unresolved V genes account for under half, and no reason is known for the remainder. Recorded for this sample are about 280,000 clones; around 90% of them occurred a single time. The ten largest clones take up 2% to 2.5% of the sample. What was sequenced was peripheral blood. The receptors shown here come from a man between 50 and 59 years old with acute or convalescent COVID-19.

The rearrangement links TRBV30 to TRBJ2-1; D is ambiguous. Germline V gene sequence: CDR1 GTSNPN, CDR2 SVGIG (reference sequence). This CDR3 spans 15 amino acids. The ends were cut back, 1 base at V and 3 bases at J, with 13 bases in the middle. CDR3 in DNA: TGTGCCTGGAGTGGCGCCCGAGGCAGCTACAATGAGCAGTTCTTC. Translated: CAWSGARGSYNEQFF.

The CDR3 loop reads CATRGGPTDTQYF. In DNA form, the CDR3 reads TGTGCCACGCGGGGTGGGCCGACAGATACGCAGTATTTT. The chain links TRBV3-1 (or the pseudogene TRBV3-2) to TRBJ2-3; tentative D call: TRBD2 (6 bases). V shed 10 bases and J shed 3 bases, with 14 bases lying between them. The CDR3 extends over 13 amino acids. CDR1 and CDR2 (germline): LGHDT, YNNKEL (reference sequence).

J is TRBJ2-2 and V is TRBV19, with 9 bases fitting TRBD1. V shed 5 bases and J 7 bases; nucleotides not matched to a gene: 5. The CDR3 contains 14 residues. Germline CDR1 and CDR2: LNHDA and SQIVND (reference sequence). This CDR3 reads CASSPGQGGGELFF. CDR3 coding DNA: TGTGCCAGTAGTCCGGGACAGGGAGGCGGGGAGCTGTTTTTT. The full variable domain, its missing parts supplied by reference TRBV19 and TRBJ2-2, is DGGITQSPKYLFRKEGQNVTLSCEQNLNHDAMYWYRQDPGQGLRLIYYSQIVNDFQKGDIAEGYSVSREKKESFPLTVTSAQKNPTAFYLCASSPGQGGGELFFGEGSRLTVL.

Here the CDR3 reads CASSWTGETGELFF. CDR3 sequence (DNA): TGTGCCAGCAGCTGGACAGGGGAAACCGGGGAGCTGTTTTTT. The chain uses TRBV6-5 and TRBJ2-2; 9 positions agree with TRBD1. CDR3 length equals 14 residues. After removal of 6 bases from V and 5 bases from J, the junction contained 4 bases not matched to a gene. Germline assignment: CDR1 MNHEY and CDR2 SVGAGI.

The chain combines TRBV27 with TRBJ2-1; 8 bases line up with TRBD1. The CDR3 is 14 amino acids. CDR1 and CDR2 from the germline V gene are MNHEY and SMNVEV (reference sequence). Trimming cost V 7 bases and J 9 bases; bases outside gene matches: 11. The CDR3 DNA is TGTGCCAGCAATCCGGGACAGGCAGCTCCTGAGCAGTTCTTC. Its protein product is CASNPGQAAPEQFF.

This clone was counted a single time. The J gene is TRBJ1-2, the V gene TRBV9; 8 bases fit TRBD1. The CDR3 length is 14 residues. Germline-derived CDR1 and CDR2 are SGDLS and YYNGEE. With 3 bases clipped from V and 4 bases from J, the junction kept 5 bases outside the gene matches. The CDR3 loop is CASSGGQGSYGYTF. CDR3 sequence (DNA): TGTGCCAGCAGCGGAGGACAGGGTAGCTATGGCTACACCTTC.

V is TRBV11-2 and J is TRBJ2-7; 11 nucleotides match TRBD1. Germline lookup yields CDR1 SGHAT and CDR2 FQNNGV. The ends lost 5 bases at V and 2 bases at J; junction bases unmatched: 5. The CDR3 extends over 15 amino acids. For the CDR3, the DNA is TGTGCCAGCAGCGCAGGGACAGGGGGGACCTACGAGCAGTACTTC. It encodes CASSAGTGGTYEQYF. Using reference TRBV11-2 and TRBJ2-7 for the parts outside the CDR3, the full variable domain is EAGVAQSPRYKIIEKRQSVAFWCNPISGHATLYWYQQILGQGPKLLIQFQNNGVVDDSQLPKDRFSAERLKGVDSTLKIQPAKLEDSAVYLCASSAGTGGTYEQYFGPGTRLTVT.

V and J are TRBV5-1 and TRBJ2-2; the match to TRBD1 covers 9 bases. This CDR3 contains 16 residues. Germline V gene data show CDR1 as SGHRS and CDR2 as YFSETQ. J gave up 4 bases and V 6 bases, and 10 bases lay outside the gene matches. CDR3 in DNA: TGCGCCAGCAACCTACAGGGGGCAACGGGCACCGGGGAGCTGTTTTTT. It specifies CASNLQGATGTGELFF.

This chain joins TRBV3-1 (or the pseudogene TRBV3-2) and TRBJ2-7, with 9 bases aligning to TRBD2. Germline CDR1 reads LGHDT; CDR2 reads YNNKEL (reference sequence). This CDR3 contains 14 residues. V lost 3 bases, J lost 1 base, and 1 base stayed unmatched. The CDR3 sequence is CASSHSGGSYEQYF. In DNA, the CDR3 is TGTGCCAGCAGCCATAGCGGGGGTTCCTACGAGCAGTACTTC.

V is TRBV2 and J is TRBJ1-1; a possible D gene is TRBD1 (6 bases). The CDR3 has 14 amino acids. Germline CDR1 reads SNHLY; CDR2 reads FYNNEI. The germline V and J ends were trimmed by 10 bases and 1 base, with 16 bases remaining between them. The CDR3 protein is CATQSQGANTEAFF. The DNA for the CDR3 is TGTGCCACTCAATCACAGGGCGCGAACACTGAAGCTTTCTTT.

Only a few counts were recorded for this clone. The chain couples TRBV30 to TRBJ1-6, with 11 bases matching TRBD1. This CDR3 region has 13 residues. After removal of 8 bases from V and 9 bases from J, the junction contained 6 bases not matched to a gene. In germline, CDR1 is GTSNPN, CDR2 SVGIG (reference sequence). Written as DNA, the CDR3 is TGTGCCAGATCCGGGACAGGGGGTTCACCCCTCCACTTT. Translation gives CARSGTGGSPLHF.

This clone was counted a few times. The rearrangement uses TRBV28 and TRBJ1-4; 7 bases map to TRBD1. CDR1 is MDHEN and CDR2 is SYDVKM in the germline V gene. V dropped 7 bases and J dropped 8; count of bases not matched to a gene: 7. The CDR3 covers 13 residues. The CDR3 DNA sequence: TGTGCCAGCACTCCTCAGGGGGACGAAAAACTGTTTTTT. As protein: CASTPQGDEKLFF.

The rearrangement links TRBV19 to TRBJ1-3, with a possible D match to TRBD1 (5 bases). The CDR3 has 16 residues. Germline-derived CDR1 and CDR2 are LNHDA and SQIVND (reference sequence). Trimming stripped 3 bases from V and 4 bases from J, with 16 bases between. CDR3 DNA: TGTGCCAGTAGTATCTGGGCGCCAGGGTCCGGAAACACCATATATTTT. Its protein is CASSIWAPGSGNTIYF.